This T cell receptor (beta chain) was obtained from a study of blood T cells in healthy people across ages. Overall study: Capture via template switching afforded approximately one barcoded beta molecule per two T cells.

Isolation of PBMCs gave at least 7 million cells per sample. Study results and caveats: A greater number of naive CD4+ cells and higher diversity distinguished long-lived donors from aged donors. PBMCs went unsorted, and a conclusive naive versus antigen-experienced comparison was therefore prevented.

For the second PCR, which ran for about 6 to 11 cycles, a sample-barcoded 5' primer and a J-beta primer mix were used. MiXCR, applied by TCRdb to the 5' RACE reads, yields one record per CDR3 protein. This table has roughly 1,300,000 distinct CDR3 sequences, approximately 59% appearing once. On this clonotype itself: As yet, its antigen is unknown.

CDR3 length equals 16 residues. CDR1 is SGHTA, CDR2 FQGNSA, per germline. Trimming pared 1 base from V and 3 bases from J, leaving 15 bases between. This receptor was identified in a man aged 18 to 30 in good health. The material sequenced was blood. The chain carries TRBV7-2 and TRBJ1-1, with D possibly being TRBD1 (5 bases). CDR3 DNA sequence: TGTGCCAGCAGCTTAGGGGGGGATTGGAGGGACACTGAAGCTTTCTTT. Protein product: CASSLGGDWRDTEAFF. Full variable domain (missing parts from reference TRBV7-2 and TRBJ1-1): GAGVSQSPSNKVTEKGKDVELRCDPISGHTALYWYRQSLGQGLEFLIYFQGNSAPDKSGLPSDRFSAERTGGSVSTLTIQRTQQEDSAVYLCASSLGGDWRDTEAFFGQGTRLTVV.